These 27 T cell receptor beta chains were sequenced from one sample in a study of human T cells and chemical hapten exposure. TCRdb analysed the RACE reads with MiXCR anew, one entry per CDR3 protein. The sample consists of approximately 370,000 distinct CDR3 sequences, 4.5% to 5.5% of them appearing once. Time point given: pre-sensitization, week 0. The treatment denotes: therapeutic diphenylcyclopropenone sensitization with weekly scalp DPC. The specimen was whole blood, collected in connection with sensitization to the hapten diphenylcyclopropenone (DPC). Receptor source: a woman aged 18-35 years with alopecia areata. Some clones in this sample may be carry-over from other donors' samples.

The table lists this clonotype with many counts. The chain joins TRBV2 to TRBJ2-3, with D hard to call. The CDR3 spans 14 residues. The V end was cut by 4 bases, the J end by 5 bases, with 13 bases between. The germline V gene encodes CDR1 SNHLY and CDR2 FYNNEI. This CDR3 is CASSVDLSVDTQYF. The CDR3 bases are TGTGCCAGCAGTGTCGACCTCTCGGTAGATACGCAGTATTTT.

This clonotype showed up many times. The rearrangement links TRBV6-5 to TRBJ2-3; D is perhaps TRBD1 (6 bases). The CDR3 loop spans 15 amino acids. Trimming shortened V by 6 bases and J by 2 bases, and 15 bases separated the two germline ends. CDR1 and CDR2 (germline): MNHEY, SVGAGI. The CDR3 bases are TGTGCCAGCAGCCTCACAGGGTTCCCCACAGATACGCAGTATTTT. It is translated as CASSLTGFPTDTQYF.

This clonotype was seen a few times. The chain links TRBV6-2 or TRBV6-3 to TRBJ2-1; the D call may be TRBD1 or TRBD2 (5 bases each). The CDR3 consists of 14 residues. V was trimmed by 6 bases and J by 6 bases, leaving 15 bases between them. Germline CDR1 and CDR2: MNHEY and SVGEGT. The CDR3 DNA is TGTGCCAGCAGGGGGACCAATCCCTCCAATGAGCAGTTCTTC. This gives the protein CASRGTNPSNEQFF.

V usage is TRBV6-2 or TRBV6-3 and J usage is TRBJ1-1; D is ambiguous. Germline V gene data show CDR1 as MNHEY and CDR2 as SVGEGT. Deletions cut 11 bases from V and 5 bases from J, with 12 bases between. The CDR3 runs 11 residues. The CDR3 nucleotides are TGTGCCGTCGTGAAGGGAACTGAAGCTTTCTTT. Its translation is CAVVKGTEAFF.

The rearrangement uses TRBV27 and TRBJ1-1; perhaps TRBD1 as D (6 bases). Trimming took 0 bases from V and 3 from J, leaving 20 bases between them. The CDR3 runs 18 residues. CDR1 is MNHEY, CDR2 SMNVEV, per germline (reference sequence). As DNA, the CDR3 is TGTGCCAGCAGTTTATCGCGAAGGGGGTTGGTAGGGGACACTGAAGCTTTCTTT. Its protein product is CASSLSRRGLVGDTEAFF.

This clonotype was counted ten times or more. The chain uses TRBV19 and TRBJ2-6; the D gene is possibly TRBD1 (6 bases). The CDR3 runs 17 residues. Germline assignment: CDR1 LNHDA and CDR2 SQIVND (reference sequence). Trimming removed 4 bases from V and 0 bases from J, with 13 bases in between. The CDR3 sequence is CASSRAHRVSGANVLTF. The DNA of the CDR3 is TGTGCCAGTAGTAGGGCCCACAGGGTCTCTGGGGCCAACGTCCTGACTTTC.

The genes are TRBV27 and TRBJ1-4; D is uncertain. Germline lookup yields CDR1 MNHEY and CDR2 SMNVEV (reference sequence). This CDR3 is 13 amino acids long. The ends were cut back, 5 bases at V and 4 bases at J, with 8 bases in the middle. This CDR3 is CASSRRLNEKLFF. The CDR3 DNA is TGTGCCAGCAGTCGACGGCTTAATGAAAAACTGTTTTTT. Combining the CDR3 with reference TRBV27 and TRBJ1-4 gives the whole variable domain EAQVTQNPRYLITVTGKKLTVTCSQNMNHEYMSWYRQDPGLGLRQIYYSMNVEVTDKGDVPEGYKVSRKEKRNFPLILESPSPNQTSLYFCASSRRLNEKLFFGSGTQLSVL.

This clonotype was observed many times. J is TRBJ2-5 and V is TRBV29-1; D remains ambiguous. Germline-derived CDR1 and CDR2 are SQVTM and ANQGSEA. V was cut by 3 bases and J by 5 bases, with 13 bases left in between. The CDR3 is 13 residues long. CDR3 region: CSVERIVGETQYF. The CDR3 DNA is TGCAGCGTTGAGCGGATCGTGGGGGAGACCCAGTACTTC.

This clonotype was found many times. The chain is built from TRBV6-5 and TRBJ2-5; TRBD2 aligns across 10 bases. From germline, CDR1 is MNHEY and CDR2 SVGAGI. This CDR3 is built from 15 residues. Trimming removed 6 bases from V and 4 bases from J; junction bases left unmatched: 8. The CDR3 DNA is TGTGCCAGCAGCCCGGGACTAGCGAGTCGAGAGACCCAGTACTTC. This gives the protein CASSPGLASRETQYF.

This clonotype was found a few times. This chain joins TRBV12-3 or TRBV12-4 and TRBJ1-1; a possible D gene is TRBD1 (5 bases). V shed 6 bases and J shed 2 bases, with 7 bases lying between them. This CDR3 spans 12 amino acids. Here the CDR3 reads CASRGDNTEAFF. The CDR3 DNA is TGTGCCAGCAGAGGGGACAACACTGAAGCTTTCTTT.

A few counts support this clonotype. The chain couples TRBV4-3 to TRBJ2-3; the D is unclear. Germline loops: CDR1 LGHNA, CDR2 YSLEER. The CDR3 is 16 amino acids. Trimming cost V 4 bases and J 2 bases, with 16 bases left between them. The CDR3 DNA sequence: TGCGCCAGCAGCCTCGGGCCTCGCGAAAACACAGATACGCAGTATTTT. Translation: CASSLGPRENTDTQYF.

There are many counts of this clonotype. This chain connects TRBV6-1 to TRBJ2-3; 12 bases align to TRBD2. With 4 bases clipped from V and 2 bases from J, the junction kept 7 bases outside the gene matches. CDR1 and CDR2 from the germline V gene are MNHNS and SASEGT. This CDR3 has 17 amino acids. In nucleotides, the CDR3 is TGTGCCAGCAGTGTTCGGACTAGCGGGGCTCTCACAGATACGCAGTATTTT. Amino acids: CASSVRTSGALTDTQYF.

As concerns this clonotype: Mismatch with germline at one junction end may stem from a read error. The CDR3 is CASSLDSRITDTKYF. The DNA for the CDR3 is TGTGCCAGCAGTTTGGACAGTCGCATCACAGATACGAAGTATTTT. V usage is TRBV28 and J usage is TRBJ2-3, with D perhaps matching TRBD1 (6 bases). Germline lookup yields CDR1 MDHEN and CDR2 SYDVKM. The CDR3 contains 15 residues.

This clonotype was seen at least ten times. V and J are TRBV6-6 and TRBJ2-7, with 9 bases matching TRBD2. The CDR3 contains 16 residues. Germline V gene sequence: CDR1 MNHNY, CDR2 SVGAGI (reference sequence). J was trimmed by 0 bases and V by 5 bases; bases with no gene match: 8. As DNA, the CDR3 is TGTGCCAGCAGTAGAAGCGGGGGGCTTAACTCCTACGAGCAGTACTTC. Residues: CASSRSGGLNSYEQYF.

The chain combines TRBV2 with TRBJ1-3; D remains ambiguous. Germline V CDR1 and CDR2: SNHLY, FYNNEI. The CDR3 runs 14 residues. Trimming cost V 8 bases and J 3 bases, with 14 bases left between them. CDR3: CASVRTFFGNTIYF. In DNA form, the CDR3 reads TGTGCCAGCGTTCGGACCTTCTTTGGAAACACCATATATTTT.

This clonotype was seen many times. This chain links TRBV15 with TRBJ2-3; the D gene is possibly TRBD2 (5 bases). Trimming shortened V by 3 bases and J by 2 bases, and 12 bases separated the two germline ends. This CDR3 comprises 15 residues. CDR1 and CDR2 from the germline V gene are LNHNV and YYDKDF (reference sequence). In DNA form, the CDR3 reads TGTGCCACCAGCAGCCCACGGGATGCCACAGATACGCAGTATTTT. Its protein product is CATSSPRDATDTQYF. Full variable domain (remainder filled in from reference TRBV15 and TRBJ2-3): DAMVIQNPRYQVTQFGKPVTLSCSQTLNHNVMYWYQQKSSQAPKLLFHYYDKDFNNEADTPDNFQSRRPNTSFCFLDIRSPGLGDTAMYLCATSSPRDATDTQYFGPGTRLTVL.

This clonotype was found a few times. The chain is built from TRBV5-1 and TRBJ2-5; TRBD2 might be the D (6 bases). Trimming removed 0 bases from V and 1 base from J, with 13 bases in between. This CDR3 is 16 amino acids long. The V gene's germline CDR1 is SGHRS and CDR2 YFSETQ. The CDR3: CASSLGSTSPQETQYF. The CDR3 nucleotides are TGCGCCAGCAGCTTGGGCTCCACTAGCCCCCAAGAGACCCAGTACTTC.

This clonotype was found a few times. The gene calls are TRBV7-9 and TRBJ1-4, with D tentatively TRBD1 (6 bases). The CDR3 loop spans 15 amino acids. Trimming removed 2 bases from V and 7 bases from J, with 14 bases in between. Germline lookup yields CDR1 SEHNR and CDR2 FQNEAQ (reference sequence). The CDR3 sequence is CASSLRGTSGEKLFF. CDR3 coding DNA: TGTGCCAGCAGCTTAAGGGGGACCTCAGGTGAAAAACTGTTTTTT. The full variable domain, in which reference TRBV7-9 and TRBJ1-4 provide the parts outside the CDR3, is DTGVSQNPRHKITKRGQNVTFRCDPISEHNRLYWYRQTLGQGPEFLTYFQNEAQLEKSRLLSDRFSAERPKGSFSTLEIQRTEQGDSAMYLCASSLRGTSGEKLFFGSGTQLSVL.

This clonotype was observed at least ten times. V and J are TRBV4-3 and TRBJ2-7, with 8 bases lining up with TRBD2. V gave up 1 base and J gave up 3 bases; unmatched junction bases: 5. The CDR3 extends over 15 amino acids. CDR1 is LGHNA, CDR2 YSLEER, per germline. The CDR3 bases are TGCGCCAGCAGCCAAGTTTACGGGGGGGGCTACGAGCAGTACTTC. It yields the protein CASSQVYGGGYEQYF.

This clonotype appeared many times. The J gene is TRBJ2-1, the V gene TRBV12-3 or TRBV12-4, with TRBD2 matching 12 bases. The V segment lost 0 bases and the J segment 6 bases; nucleotides outside the gene matches: 0. CDR3 length: 15 amino acids. CDR3 bases: TGTGCCAGCAGTTTAGCGGGACTAGCGGGCAATGAGCAGTTCTTC. As protein: CASSLAGLAGNEQFF.

This chain links TRBV27 with TRBJ1-6, with a tentative D call TRBD1 (5 bases). The CDR3 has 15 residues. Looked up from germline, CDR1 is MNHEY and CDR2 is SMNVEV (reference sequence). Trimming pared 0 bases from V and 9 bases from J, leaving 12 bases between. CDR3 sequence (DNA): TGTGCCAGCAGTTTATCGGCCAGGGAACGTTCACCCCTCCACTTT. Its translation is CASSLSARERSPLHF.

In this sample, this clonotype turned up many times. J is TRBJ1-6 and V is TRBV7-8; D is uncertain. CDR3 length equals 15 residues. Trimming stripped 1 base from V and 7 bases from J, with 11 bases between. CDR1 and CDR2 (germline): SGHVS, FQNEAQ. The DNA of the CDR3 is TGTGCCAGCAGCTTAGGGAGGTTGGTGAATTCACCCCTCCACTTT. This translates into CASSLGRLVNSPLHF.

J is TRBJ1-4 and V is TRBV6-6; 8 bases map to TRBD1. Germline V gene sequence: CDR1 MNHNY, CDR2 SVGAGI (reference sequence). V lost 8 bases to trimming and J lost 8 bases; unmatched junction nucleotides: 10. The CDR3 consists of 14 residues. The chain's CDR3 is CASAAGGSKEKLFF. The CDR3 DNA reads TGTGCCAGCGCGGCAGGGGGCTCAAAGGAAAAACTGTTTTTT.

This clonotype was counted many times. This chain uses TRBV14 with TRBJ1-2, with D uncertain. Trimming stripped 4 bases from V and 3 bases from J, with 6 bases between. Germline CDR1 is SGHDN and CDR2 is FVKESK. This CDR3 comprises 12 residues. Here the CDR3 reads CASSRTYYGYTF. CDR3 nucleotides: TGTGCCAGCAGCCGAACTTACTATGGCTACACCTTC.

The chain joins TRBV4-1 to TRBJ1-2; a weak D match, TRBD1 (5 bases). Germline V CDR1 and CDR2: MGHRA, YSYEKL. The CDR3 is 15 residues long. Trimming left V 1 base short and J 4 bases short, with 13 bases between. The CDR3 region has the DNA TGCGCCAGCAGCCAAGGCCTGGGACCTTCCTATGGCTACACCTTC. Translation: CASSQGLGPSYGYTF.

At least ten counts were recorded for this clonotype. The chain has TRBV20-1 and TRBJ1-3; 7 bases are a match to TRBD1. Losses at the gene ends were 3 bases for V and 8 bases for J; bases not matched to a gene: 1. The CDR3 consists of 11 residues. Germline loops: CDR1 DFQATT, CDR2 SNEGSKA (reference sequence). The CDR3: CSASQGDTIYF. In nucleotides, the CDR3 is TGCAGTGCTAGTCAGGGGGACACCATATATTTT.

Many counts were recorded for this clonotype. This chain connects TRBV11-2 to TRBJ2-1, with unresolved D. Between the trimmed V and J ends, which lost 5 bases and 10 bases, there was a span of 18 bases. The CDR3 runs 14 residues. Looked up from germline, CDR1 is SGHAT and CDR2 is FQNNGV. The CDR3 reads CASSPETPPREQFF. The DNA for the CDR3 is TGTGCCAGCAGCCCGGAAACACCCCCACGGGAGCAGTTCTTC. The full variable domain, rest sourced from reference TRBV11-2 and TRBJ2-1, is EAGVAQSPRYKIIEKRQSVAFWCNPISGHATLYWYQQILGQGPKLLIQFQNNGVVDDSQLPKDRFSAERLKGVDSTLKIQPAKLEDSAVYLCASSPETPPREQFFGPGTRLTVL.